These 20 T cell receptor beta chains originate from one sample sequenced in a study of CD8 T cells in Susac syndrome. An amount of RNA that ranged from 0.5 to 1 ug was reverse transcribed with random hexamers. TCRdb re-called the immunoSEQ multiplex PCR reads with MiXCR, one entry per CDR3 protein. The sample carries approximately 74,000 distinct CDR3 sequences, 85% to 95% recorded once. Sequencing was done on a sample of CD4+ T cells from PBMCs. Receptors originate from a human donor with Susac syndrome.

This sequence joins TRBV7-7 and TRBJ2-5, with 7 nucleotides matching TRBD1. The junction had 11 bases not matched to a gene; V was cut back by 5 bases and J by 8 bases. Looked up from germline, CDR1 is SSHAT and CDR2 is FNYEAQ (reference sequence). The CDR3 contains 14 residues. The CDR3 loop reads CASSPTGVGLTQYF. The CDR3 region has the DNA TGTGCCAGCAGCCCAACAGGGGTCGGTTTAACCCAGTACTTC.

The chain joins TRBV14 to TRBJ1-2; D uncertain. The germline gives CDR1 SGHDN, CDR2 FVKESK. The CDR3 covers 13 residues. Trimming shortened V by 0 bases and J by 6 bases, and 8 bases separated the two germline ends. The CDR3 coding sequence is TGTGCCAGCAGCCAAGAGCTACGTCATGGCTACACCTTC. This sequence encodes CASSQELRHGYTF.

This rearrangement joins TRBV7-2 to TRBJ2-1; D uncertain. V gave up 1 base and J gave up 3 bases, with 10 bases separating them. This CDR3 has 15 amino acids. Germline V gene lookup returns CDR1 SGHTA and CDR2 FQGNSA. The CDR3 region has the DNA TGTGCCAGCAGCTTAGGGCCCGTAGACTACAATGAGCAGTTCTTC. It translates to CASSLGPVDYNEQFF.

The V and J genes are TRBV29-1 and TRBJ2-7; 10 bases are a match to TRBD2. V was pared by 6 bases and J by 0 bases, with 14 bases of the junction left unmatched. Per the germline V gene, CDR1 is SQVTM and CDR2 is ANQGSEA. The CDR3 sequence is 17 residues long. Here the CDR3 DNA reads TGCAGCGTCCCCGGGACTAGCGCCAAGGGAACCTCCTACGAGCAGTACTTC. Protein: CSVPGTSAKGTSYEQYF.

The chain's CDR3 is CSVLSQGGMQNEQFF. Here the CDR3 DNA reads TGCAGCGTTCTGTCCCAGGGCGGGATGCAGAATGAGCAGTTCTTC. The rearrangement joins TRBV29-1 to TRBJ2-1; D is possibly TRBD2 (6 bases). From germline, CDR1 is SQVTM and CDR2 ANQGSEA. The CDR3 length is 15 residues. V was clipped by 5 bases and J by 7 bases, with 21 bases between them.

Only a few counts were recorded for this clonotype. The rearrangement uses TRBV2 and TRBJ2-1; perhaps TRBD2 as D (5 bases). The germline V and J ends were trimmed by 4 bases and 5 bases, with 12 bases remaining between them. Germline V CDR1 and CDR2: SNHLY, FYNNEI. This CDR3 is 14 amino acids long. CDR3 nucleotides: TGTGCCAGCAGTGCGAGGGCGTTTGACAATGAGCAGTTCTTC. It yields the protein CASSARAFDNEQFF.

The chain has TRBV7-9 and TRBJ2-5; D may be TRBD2 (5 bases). Germline V gives CDR1 SEHNR, CDR2 FQNEAQ (reference sequence). This CDR3 has 11 amino acids. The ends were cut back, 10 bases at V and 2 bases at J, with 8 bases in the middle. CDR3 amino acids: CATGIQETQYF. In DNA, the CDR3 is TGTGCCACGGGAATTCAAGAGACCCAGTACTTC. Drawing the rest from reference TRBV7-9 and TRBJ2-5, the complete variable domain is DTGVSQNPRHKITKRGQNVTFRCDPISEHNRLYWYRQTLGQGPEFLTYFQNEAQLEKSRLLSDRFSAERPKGSFSTLEIQRTEQGDSAMYLCATGIQETQYFGPGTRLLVL.

This rearrangement joins TRBV15 to TRBJ1-2, with a weak D call TRBD1 (6 bases). The germline CDR1 and CDR2 sequences are LNHNV and YYDKDF (reference sequence). Trimming shortened V by 3 bases and J by 8 bases, and 19 bases separated the two germline ends. This CDR3 region has 15 residues. CDR3 DNA: TGTGCCACCAGCAGTCGACAGGACGGGGTAGGAGGCTACACCTTC. Translated: CATSSRQDGVGGYTF.

This clonotype was picked up one time. The chain joins TRBV18 to TRBJ2-6; the D call may be TRBD1 or TRBD2 (6 bases each). Germline V gene lookup returns CDR1 KGHSH and CDR2 LQKENI. The CDR3 sequence is 17 residues long. The V gene lost 0 bases and the J gene lost 0 bases, with 9 bases spanning the gap. This chain's CDR3 is CASSPPKGGSGANVLTF. The CDR3 bases are TGTGCCAGCTCACCACCGAAGGGGGGCTCTGGGGCCAACGTCCTGACTTTC.

The V and J genes are TRBV29-1 and TRBJ2-2; 7 nucleotides agree with TRBD1. The V gene's germline CDR1 is SQVTM and CDR2 ANQGSEA. V gave up 6 bases and J gave up 7 bases; unmatched junction bases: 17. The length of the CDR3 is 16 residues. Written as DNA, the CDR3 is TGCAGCGTCCCAGGAGAGGGGGCGCCGATAGGCGGGGAGCTGTTTTTT. Translation: CSVPGEGAPIGGELFF.

J is TRBJ2-7 and V is TRBV12-3 or TRBV12-4; TRBD1 aligns across 7 bases. The CDR3 runs to 12 residues. V lost 5 bases and J lost 3; bases outside the gene matches: 1. CDR3 protein: CASSGDSYEQYF. In DNA form, the CDR3 reads TGTGCCAGCAGTGGGGACAGCTACGAGCAGTACTTC.

The sample holds a few counts of this clonotype. The chain carries TRBV30 and TRBJ2-7; weak D call: TRBD1 (6 bases). This CDR3 is built from 15 residues. CDR1 and CDR2 from the germline V gene are GTSNPN and SVGIG (reference sequence). V dropped 1 base and J dropped 2 bases, with 15 bases sitting between them. CDR3 coding DNA: TGTGCCTGGAGTGGTTCCAGGGGTGGGCCCTACGAGCAGTACTTC. The encoded protein is CAWSGSRGGPYEQYF.

In this sample, this clonotype turned up once. This chain links TRBV7-3 with TRBJ2-5, with 12 bases that match TRBD2. J was trimmed by 0 bases and V by 5 bases; bases with no gene match: 7. Germline CDR1 and CDR2: SGHTA and FQGTGA. The CDR3 extends over 17 amino acids. The CDR3 sequence: CASSVGTSGFYQETQYF. CDR3 sequence (DNA): TGTGCCAGCAGCGTCGGGACTAGCGGGTTTTACCAAGAGACCCAGTACTTC.

This clonotype was seen a handful of times. The V gene is TRBV12-3 or TRBV12-4, the J gene TRBJ2-7; D gene unclear. The CDR3 is 13 amino acids. V lost 0 bases to trimming and J lost 0 bases, with 3 bases between them. For the CDR3, the DNA is TGTGCCAGCAGTTTAGCCAGCTCCTACGAGCAGTACTTC. Translated, it gives CASSLASSYEQYF.

The V and J genes are TRBV6-6 and TRBJ1-4; 7 nucleotides line up with TRBD1. V lost 0 bases and J lost 8; bases outside the gene matches: 9. Per germline, CDR1 MNHNY and CDR2 SVGAGI (reference sequence). The CDR3 contains 16 residues. The CDR3 coding sequence is TGTGCCAGCAGTTACTCCACAGGGGTTGGGGGGGAAAAACTGTTTTTT. Its protein is CASSYSTGVGGEKLFF.

The rearrangement uses TRBV19 and TRBJ1-2, with D possibly being TRBD1 (6 bases). V lost 2 bases and J 2 bases, leaving 12 bases between the germline ends. Germline assignment: CDR1 LNHDA and CDR2 SQIVND (reference sequence). The CDR3 has 15 amino acids. The CDR3 sequence is CASSIRQVGNYGYTF. The CDR3, as DNA: TGTGCCAGTAGTATACGACAGGTTGGGAACTATGGCTACACCTTC.

The rearrangement joins TRBV5-1 to TRBJ2-3, with D uncertain. In germline, CDR1 is SGHRS, CDR2 YFSETQ. Deletions cut 1 base from V and 4 bases from J, with 4 bases between. The CDR3 has 12 residues. CDR3 bases: TGCGCCAGCAGCTTGCTTTCAGATACGCAGTATTTT. This gives the protein CASSLLSDTQYF.

This clonotype was counted between two and nine times. The gene calls are TRBV24-1 and TRBJ2-7; 7 nucleotides align to TRBD1. CDR1 and CDR2 from the germline V gene are KGHDR and SFDVKD. This CDR3 contains 11 residues. The trim removed 9 bases at V and 2 bases at J, leaving 0 bases unmatched. CDR3 sequence: CATGTAYEQYF. CDR3 coding DNA: TGTGCCACCGGGACAGCCTACGAGCAGTACTTC.

This rearrangement joins TRBV7-9 to TRBJ2-2; D remains ambiguous. This CDR3 region has 12 residues. The germline gives CDR1 SEHNR, CDR2 FQNEAQ (reference sequence). The ends were cut back, 8 bases at V and 4 bases at J, with 8 bases in the middle. CDR3 sequence reads: CASGSLTGELFF. The CDR3 coding sequence is TGTGCCAGCGGATCCCTCACCGGGGAGCTGTTTTTT.

This sequence joins TRBV30 and TRBJ2-7, with 11 bases lining up with TRBD2. Germline V gene data show CDR1 as GTSNPN and CDR2 as SVGIG (reference sequence). The CDR3 sequence is 16 residues long. V lost 4 bases, J lost 5 bases, and 13 bases stayed unmatched. Here the CDR3 DNA reads TGTGCCTGGACCCAAAAGAGTCTAGCGGGAGGAAACGAGCAGTACTTC. Translation gives CAWTQKSLAGGNEQYF.